This T cell receptor (beta chain) was sequenced for a study of T cell repertoires in cytomegalovirus infection. For the study at large: Public TCR beta signatures indicated both CMV infection and matching HLA type. Study outcomes and limitations: People with CMV and the relevant HLA were identified by cumulative public TCR beta family frequency. Dominating the ex vivo response were TCR beta clonotypes that were CMV-specific and HLA-C-restricted.

Remarks on this clonotype: The antigen remains undetermined.

MiXCR was run by TCRdb on the reads, yielding one entry per CDR3 protein. This sample has some 180,000 distinct CDR3 sequences, with roughly 15% found just once. This CDR3 is 14 amino acids long. Deletions cut 9 bases from V and 2 bases from J, with 17 bases between. Sequences were obtained from CD8+ T cells from PBMCs. The clonotype comes from a human donor in good health (CMV status not recorded). Some clones in this sample may be carry-over from other donors' samples. The chain employs TRBV12-3 or TRBV12-4 and TRBJ2-7, with D possibly being TRBD1 (6 bases). CDR3 nucleotides: TGTGCCAGAAAACTCCGGGACATCGCCTACGAGCAGTACTTC. Its protein product is CARKLRDIAYEQYF.